This T cell receptor beta chain appears in the sequencing data of a study of blood T cell repertoires in COVID-19 (dated by TCRdb to 2019 to 2021). As for the study more broadly: The collaborator samples originated in the United States, Italy and Spain and spanned the acute and convalescent phases of COVID-19. The repertoires were released in a freely available public database meant as a resource for research on the immune response to SARS-CoV-2. Where available, HLA class I and class II types were taken from metadata supplied by the sample provider and were not determined by assay-based typing. A de-identified subject ID, COVID-19 status, age in years and sex were almost always included in the sample metadata. Samples came from the ongoing ImmuneRACE study (first 160 participants) plus 1,254 subjects from 6 global collaborators. Subjects who had been exposed to COVID-19, were actively infected with it, or had recovered from it provided the deeply sampled blood TCRbeta repertoires that made up the dataset. The prospective study material was composed of cDNA or gDNA derived from T cells, B-cell-depleted T cells, or PBMCs. What the authors observed across the whole study: The quantity of clinical and demographic metadata differed by source and by participant and was supplied without curation.

TCRbeta CDR3 regions were amplified from genomic DNA by means of the immunoSEQ Assay, a bias-controlled multiplex PCR. In the paper's pipeline: The number of nucleated cells in each sample was estimated by amplification of reference gene primers within the assay. To quantify the absolute abundance of each unique TCRbeta CDR3 rearrangement, sequence reads were collapsed and filtered. For each sample, productive Simpson clonality was calculated as the square root of Simpson's diversity index over productive rearrangements. TCRdb's version of the immuneACCESS table is confined to in-frame rearrangements and falls short of the full clone set. An unresolved V gene accounts for under half of the shortfall where checked; the remainder is of unknown origin. V and J calls and clone size are as listed in that table; D and trimming were resolved from the DNA. The sample table shows around 200,000 clones, and around nine tenths are seen once. The ten top clones hold about 0.95% of the sample.

Another Seattle source contributed samples from volunteer blood donors who had recovered from COVID-19. Each collaborating institution followed its own protocols to collect whole blood in K2EDTA tubes. For TCRbeta analysis, collaborators shipped samples in one of three forms: frozen whole blood, isolated PBMCs, or DNA extracted from either of those sample types. A word on this clone: It has no known antigen specificity. Qualities for individual bases were not recorded, and no much larger clone is one base off.

The TCR was taken from a young woman who had recovered from COVID-19. Sequencing used peripheral blood.

The sequenced DNA: TGTGCCAGCAGAGTAGGGGGCCATGGCTACACCTTC. It encodes CASRVGGHGYTF. The V gene is TRBV12-3 or TRBV12-4 and the J gene is TRBJ1-2; the junction holds 7 bases that match TRBD1. The CDR3 has 12 amino acids, counting the end cysteine and phenylalanine. Just CDR3 DNA is preserved here, 36 bases in frame from base 1. V is pruned by 6 bases and J by 6 bases, leaving 4 bases of the junction without a gene match.